This T cell receptor beta chain was documented in a study of patients and donors after allogeneic stem cell transplantation. With V trimmed by 0 bases and J by 6 bases, 5 bases remained unmatched. Germline loops: CDR1 LGHDT, CDR2 YNNKEL (reference sequence). There are 16 residues in the CDR3. Each CDR3 protein is one row after TCRdb ran MiXCR on the RT-PCR reads. The data contain roughly 940,000 distinct CDR3 sequences, roughly 18% of them seen just once; the ten biggest clones take up around 6%. The V gene is TRBV3-1, the J gene TRBJ2-1; 10 nucleotides agree with TRBD2. This clonotype was sampled from a human donor who was either an allogeneic HSCT recipient or a stem cell or donor lymphocyte infusion donor (not recorded which). It is not recorded whose cells these are; they may come from a transplant donor. The specimen was blood, either unsorted or a sorted T cell fraction (not recorded which). The CDR3 spells CASSQDFLAGVNEQFF. The CDR3 coding sequence is TGTGCCAGCAGCCAAGATTTTCTAGCGGGAGTCAATGAGCAGTTCTTC.